This TCR beta chain stems from a study of T cell changes during pregnancy in multiple sclerosis. Method: immunoSEQ multiplex PCR; TCRdb's copy keeps in-frame clones and lacks some. Found here are around 44,000 clones, roughly 90% of them singletons; the top ten hold approximately 1.2%. This CDR3 region has 17 residues. After removal of 2 bases from V and 0 bases from J, the junction contained 7 bases not matched to a gene. Germline V gene data show CDR1 as MDHEN and CDR2 as SYDVKM. This chain uses TRBV28 with TRBJ1-3; TRBD1 matches at 7 bases. The sample consisted of CD4+ T cells from peripheral blood mononuclear cells, taken in the second trimester of pregnancy. The source is a female donor with multiple sclerosis, enrolled in a pregnancy study. This chain's CDR3 is CASSLGRTGVSGNTIYF. The DNA of the CDR3 is TGTGCCAGCAGTTTAGGGAGGACAGGAGTCTCTGGAAACACCATATATTTT.